The rows below give T cell receptor beta chains drawn from one sample of a study of blood T cell repertoires in COVID-19. Assay used: immunoSEQ multiplex PCR; TCRdb lists only in-frame clones, some missing. Seen here are around 270,000 clones, approximately 85% observed once, and the top ten hold about 4.3%. Sequenced: PBMCs or T cells enriched from blood (not recorded which). These receptors all come from a woman aged 30 to 39 who had recovered from COVID-19. CDR3s include the opening cysteine and the closing phenylalanine or tryptophan. A D gene is named only where the DNA matches it firmly. The size field is filled for only some rows; it gives once, few, many or a size class.

D gene,J gene,V gene,clone size,CDR3 protein,CDR3 DNA
NA,TRBJ2-7,TRBV29-1,NA,CSVELPTAGYEQYF,TGCAGCGTTGAGCTTCCCACGGCGGGGTACGAGCAGTACTTC
NA,TRBJ1-5,TRBV6-1,NA,CASSEVGSSGNQPQHF,TGTGCCAGCAGTGAAGTAGGTTCATCAGGGAATCAGCCCCAGCATTTT
TRBD1,TRBJ1-1,TRBV5-8,NA,CASSVQGLRNTEAFF,TGTGCCAGCAGCGTACAGGGGTTAAGGAACACTGAAGCTTTCTTT
NA,TRBJ1-1,TRBV11-2,few,CASSSVDRQKPTF,TGTGCCAGCAGCTCCGTCGACAGGCAAAAACCTACTTTT
NA,TRBJ1-1,TRBV7-9,once,CASSQGDTEAFF,TGTGCCAGCAGCCAAGGGGACACTGAAGCTTTCTTT
NA,TRBJ1-4,TRBV15,NA,CATSKLVRGGEKLFF,TGTGCCACCAGCAAATTAGTCAGGGGTGGGGAAAAACTGTTTTTT
NA,TRBJ1-2,TRBV12-3/TRBV12-4,NA,CASSRGRNYGYTF,TGTGCCAGCAGCCGGGGAAGGAACTATGGCTACACCTTC
TRBD1,TRBJ1-1,TRBV28,NA,CASRPPSSFRDRGDLGTEAFF,TGTGCCAGCAGACCTCCGAGCAGTTTCAGGGACAGGGGGGACTTGGGCACTGAAGCTTTCTTT
TRBD2,TRBJ2-1,TRBV6-5,NA,CAILTSGNYNEQFF,TGTGCCATCCTAACTAGCGGTAACTACAATGAGCAGTTCTTC
TRBD1,TRBJ1-1,TRBV6-6,NA,CATKLTGEATEAFF,TGTGCCACCAAGCTTACAGGGGAGGCGACTGAAGCTTTCTTT
TRBD2,TRBJ2-7,TRBV2,NA,CAGLAGGEQYF,TGTGCGGGACTAGCGGGAGGCGAGCAGTACTTC
NA,TRBJ1-1,TRBV19,few,CAIGGMNTEAFF,TGTGCCATTGGGGGGATGAACACTGAAGCTTTCTTT
NA,TRBJ1-5,TRBV18,NA,CASSPPSSGGYQPQHF,TGTGCCAGCTCACCTCCTTCTTCGGGGGGATATCAGCCCCAGCATTTT
NA,TRBJ1-5,TRBV19,NA,CASSMRGANQPQHF,TGTGCCAGTAGTATGCGGGGGGCCAATCAGCCCCAGCATTTT
TRBD1,TRBJ1-1,TRBV7-9,many,CASSLATGVSGTEAFF,TGTGCCAGCAGCTTAGCGACAGGGGTGTCCGGCACTGAAGCTTTCTTT
TRBD1,TRBJ2-7,TRBV19,many,CASSIDRGPSYEQYF,TGTGCCAGTAGTATAGACAGGGGGCCTTCCTACGAGCAGTACTTC
TRBD1,TRBJ1-2,TRBV3-1/TRBV3-2,NA,CASSPDERTGGYTF,TGTGCCAGCAGCCCGGACGAGAGGACAGGTGGCTACACCTTC
NA,TRBJ2-1,TRBV9,NA,CASSVVAGLGNEQFF,TGTGCCAGCAGCGTAGTGGCGGGACTCGGCAATGAGCAGTTCTTC
NA,TRBJ1-5,TRBV6-2/TRBV6-3,NA,CASSLGTILSNQPQHF,TGTGCCAGCAGTCTCGGGACAATTCTTAGCAATCAGCCCCAGCATTTT
TRBD2,TRBJ2-7,TRBV7-8,NA,CASSPTSGPYEQYF,TGTGCCAGCAGCCCTACTAGCGGGCCCTACGAGCAGTACTTC
NA,TRBJ2-3,TRBV5-1,NA,CASGSTRGTDTQYF,TGCGCCAGCGGGTCCACGAGGGGCACAGATACGCAGTATTTT
TRBD1,TRBJ1-3,TRBV28,NA,CASVTGGSGNTIYF,TGTGCCAGCGTAACAGGGGGCTCTGGAAACACCATATATTTT